This T cell receptor beta chain was found in a study of cytomegalovirus exposure and HLA in healthy donors. Study-level findings and limits: Highly shared sequence variants in one cluster were likely a sequencing artifact.

About this clone: Its antigen is unknown.

V lost 0 bases, J lost 0 bases, and 4 bases stayed unmatched. CDR3 length equals 16 residues. Germline V gives CDR1 SGHRS, CDR2 YFSETQ. A multiplex PCR was run with 60 Vbeta primers and 13 Jbeta primers. Clones were sequenced by immunoSEQ multiplex PCR, and TCRdb holds only the in-frame ones, with some missing. The table lists some 160,000 clones, over 60% of them singletons. The TCR sequence derives from a woman aged 25 to 39 in good health and CMV-seronegative. The chain combines TRBV5-1 with TRBJ1-2, with TRBD1 matching over 8 bases. Sequenced input: PBMCs. Here the CDR3 reads CASSLGQGSANYGYTF. CDR3 DNA: TGCGCCAGCAGCTTGGGACAGGGGTCAGCTAACTATGGCTACACCTTC. The full variable domain, with the rest looked up from reference TRBV5-1 and TRBJ1-2, is KAGVTQTPRYLIKTRGQQVTLSCSPISGHRSVSWYQQTPGQGLQFLFEYFSETQRNKGNFPGRFSGRQFSNSRSEMNVSTLELGDSALYLCASSLGQGSANYGYTFGSGTRLTVV.